The T cell receptor beta chain described here comes from a study of blood T cell repertoires in COVID-19. TCRdb keeps only in-frame clones here, not all; method: immunoSEQ multiplex PCR. The profile shows around 150,000 clones, about 76% of them singletons. The CDR3 is made up of 17 amino acids. V lost 1 base to trimming and J lost 5 bases; unmatched junction nucleotides: 9. Germline-derived CDR1 and CDR2 are LGHDT and YNNKEL (reference sequence). The TCR sequence derives from a woman aged 60-75 years with active or convalescent COVID-19. V usage is TRBV3-1 (or the pseudogene TRBV3-2) and J usage is TRBJ2-3; 10 bases are a match to TRBD2. Input material: peripheral blood. CDR3 in DNA: TGTGCCAGCAGCCAAGTTCCAGCGGGGGGGCCGGGAGATACGCAGTATTTT. Encoded protein: CASSQVPAGGPGDTQYF.